This T cell receptor beta chain stems from a study of cytomegalovirus exposure and HLA in healthy donors (dated by TCRdb to the late 2010s). Background on the whole study: An earlier analysis of some 620 of the donors reported about 280 Gb of sequence data and some 110 million unique TCR beta sequences obtained from approximately 180 million T cells. To decide whether each TCR beta V gene segment behaved as functional or pseudogenic, an earlier analysis of some 600 of the donors relied on high-throughput TCR beta sequencing. On average, roughly 200,000 unique TCR beta nucleotide sequences were sequenced per donor among several hundred genotyped donors of the cohort, with roughly 19% of those sequences being non-productive. Several DR-DQ haplotypes were handled as single units for association and clustering because linkage in the cohort was strong. Donor age, sex, ethnicity and CMV serostatus were compiled alongside the repertoire data. A later genetic analysis took genome-wide SNP genotypes for about three fifths of the roughly 670 donors and used that subset as a discovery cohort. Roughly 300 gigabases of sequencing data and around 80 million unique TCR sequences made up an early release that covered roughly 670 HLA-typed donors. The T cell repertoires of 666 subjects were profiled by immunosequencing and related to cytomegalovirus serostatus. Typing coverage varied by locus: roughly 629-640 donors for A, B, C, DRB1 and DQB1; around 560 for DQA1; more than 600 for DPA1; roughly 450 for DPB1. A later analysis re-analyzed previously published TCR beta repertoires from roughly 690 donors and added high-resolution HLA genotyping to study TCR occurrence patterns. The later analysis used no new phenotypic data to find candidate immune exposures, relying instead on TCR beta sequences and their occurrence across donors. To predict cytomegalovirus infection status, the study combined high-throughput TCR immunosequencing, statistical association of individual TCRs with disease status, and machine learning. HLA typing covered class I and class II loci at four-digit resolution. The study aimed to test whether signatures of past pathogen exposure could be identified by cataloging public T cell receptors. Every discovery cohort repertoire had been produced on one sequencing platform. Among the roughly 400 genotyped donors, under 90% belonged to the genetic ancestry cluster associated with self-reported Caucasian donors. Besides the first cohort of some 670 subjects, a separate validation cohort made up of roughly 120 different subjects was used. Results and caveats for the whole study, not just this receptor: Broadly in line with IMGT annotations, most TCR beta V segments showed up in productive rearrangements about 90% or about 30% of the time in an earlier analysis of several hundred of the donors. A cluster of highly shared sequence variants was judged likely to represent a technical artifact of the sequencing pipeline. In a later analysis, HLA-associated TCR beta chains were found to be more clonally expanded and to have lower generation probabilities than equally common non-associated chains. The authors suggested that the approach could potentially be extended to other disease states and immunological phenotypes. About 15 rarely observed V segments, including chromosome 9 orphons, were excluded from the earlier analysis of almost 600 of the donors because counts were too low. In a later genetic analysis, a missense DCLRE1C variant was associated with V-gene and J-gene trimming of TCR beta chains, and the association was replicated in an independent cohort. Most TCR sequences were seen in very few donors, while some public TCRs were found in many individuals. In a later analysis, the rate of TCR association differed among HLA loci, with DRB1 alleles having the most associated TCRs and HLA-C alleles having the fewest. The classifier was reported to diagnose cytomegalovirus status with high specificity and sensitivity in both the original cohort and the validation cohort. In a later analysis, several top co-occurrence clusters were reported to appear linked to parvovirus B19, influenza, CMV and Epstein-Barr virus. The study listed 164 TCR beta chains as associated with cytomegalovirus. Because HLA typing was missing for some donors at each locus, association tests included only the typed subset. When HLA alleles, especially DR and DQ, strongly co-occurred, attributing TCR associations to individual alleles was difficult. At a false discovery rate of 0.05, a later analysis linked about 16,000 TCR beta sequences to specific HLA alleles. Compared with the approximately 710-donor mean, donors in an Asian-associated ancestry cluster had fewer N-insertions in productive TCRs, according to a later genetic analysis. Sequencing depth was assumed to be roughly uniform across donors in the presence/absence analyses, though that assumption may not hold. Three of the identified cytomegalovirus-associated TCR beta chains were confirmed in vitro to be specific for cytomegalovirus antigens. For the cohort, immune exposure information was limited to CMV serostatus. Some IMGT-functional V segments, including TRBV6-2 and TRBV6-3, could not be told apart with the 87-base-pair reads, so those segments were excluded. In a later analysis, most CMV-associated TCR beta chains were found to appear HLA-restricted, with HLA associations seemingly driven largely by CMV exposure. A further reported finding was that TCR beta sequences accurately predicted the HLA-A and HLA-B alleles for most subjects in the first cohort. The cohort was sequenced for TCR beta chains only, and without alpha or paired-chain data the features that could be detected were limited. Linkage disequilibrium might explain the correlated functional status among segregating V segments, but an unknown experimental factor could not be ruled out.

The library was made by the immunoSEQ multiplex PCR assay. The multiplex PCR relied on a mix of 60 forward primers for TCR Vbeta segments and 13 reverse primers for TCR Jbeta segments. Amplification of the CDR3 region of rearranged TCR beta genes was performed with a multiplex PCR assay on genomic DNA. The Illumina HiSeq System was used to sequence the amplified TCR beta libraries as 87-base-pair reads. The paper's data handling went like this. A later analysis tallied 75 million to 95 million unique TCR beta chains across the 666 repertoires, and about 12 million of those chains were shared by two or more donors. To remove PCR and sequencing errors, raw reads were error-corrected and collapsed into unique sequences using a nearest-neighbor algorithm that merged closely related sequences. CDR3 sequences were aligned to IMGT reference sequences to assign V, D and J gene segments. For a sequence to be retained, at least a six-nucleotide match to both a V gene segment and a J gene segment was required. A rearrangement was called productive if the CDR3 had no stop codons and remained in frame with V and J, and every other rearrangement was called non-productive. CDR3 was defined according to IMGT convention as the region running from the second conserved V-encoded cysteine to the conserved J-encoded phenylalanine. The earlier analysis of some 580 of the donors excluded any sequence lacking an unambiguous match to a single V gene segment. An earlier analysis of 500 to 600 of the donors classified V segments as functional when productive rearrangements were above 56.7% and as segregating when the standard deviation between donors was above 5%. A statistical classification framework was built to diagnose cytomegalovirus status from the catalog of TCR beta chain sequences. In a later analysis, TCR nucleotide sequences were compared against IMGT/GENE-DB human TR gene sequences so that V and J genes could be assigned. In a later analysis, CDR3 sequences and most-parsimonious VDJ recombination scenarios were assigned using the TCRdist pipeline. In a later analysis, each TCR beta chain was defined by its CDR3 amino acid sequence together with its V-gene family, and reads without a unique V-gene family were excluded. To address suspected cross-contamination and a sequencing artifact, a later analysis removed roughly 580 highly shared, low-generation-probability nucleotide sequences. In a later analysis, a clonal expansion index was calculated for each public chain from normalized within-repertoire ranks of inferred template counts. A later analysis computed generation probabilities with a VDJ recombination model fitted to out-of-frame rearrangements, and checked the results against IGoR. Hypergeometric tests were used in a later analysis to score TCR-TCR, TCR-HLA and TCR-CMV co-occurrence, with a repertoire-size bias correction applied to the TCR pairs. A later analysis estimated false discovery rates by permuting HLA or CMV assignments 20 times. A later analysis grouped co-occurring TCRs with DBSCAN, adding TCRdist sequence similarity when clustering within HLA-allele-positive subsets. Repertoires with fewer than 30,000 or more than 120,000 public chains, plus five repertoires with anomalous nucleotide sharing, were excluded from co-occurrence clustering. TCRdb took over this immuneACCESS table, retaining in-frame rearrangements with V and J assigned. Such tables are incomplete; in checked studies, under half of the missing clones stem from an unresolved V gene, and the remainder is unexplained. V and J calls and clone size are given by that table; D and trimming were obtained from the DNA. The sample table shows about 200,000 clones, and 87% are seen once. The ten most abundant clones make up around 1% of the sample.

Cut back by 3 bases and 1 base, the V and J ends lie 8 bases apart. The germline V gene (reference sequence) supplies CDR1 MNHEY and CDR2 SMNVEV. The CDR3 runs 14 residues from the cysteine to the phenylalanine. The DNA shown is the 42-base CDR3, in frame from base 1. About this clone: No cognate antigen has been identified for it. Qualities for individual bases were not recorded, and no much larger clone is one base off.

The cohort was made up of about 610 healthy bone marrow donors. Cohort members were all nominally healthy when sampled, although unrecorded immune exposures were likely present. The donor was CMV seronegative and was included in the group of about 400 seronegative cohort members. Each donor provided a peripheral blood sample, and peripheral blood mononuclear cells were used for TCR beta sequencing. The Qiagen DNeasy Blood Extraction Kit was used to extract genomic DNA from the blood cell samples. The TCR comes from a boy aged 2-9 years in good health and CMV-seronegative. The specimen was PBMCs. This chain is built from TRBV27 and TRBJ2-3; the D gene is perhaps TRBD2, on 6 matching bases. The CDR3 is CASSFGSGTDTQYF. The bases are TGTGCCAGCAGTTTCGGGAGTGGCACAGATACGCAGTATTTT.